The entry below gives a single T cell receptor beta chain sequence along with its context. No antigen is known for it. The J segment lost 2 bases and the V segment lost 6 bases, leaving 5 bases of the junction unmatched. The CDR3 consists of 15 residues. Germline assignment: CDR1 MNHEY and CDR2 SMNVEV (reference sequence). The data were obtained in a study of cytomegalovirus exposure and HLA in healthy donors. Turning to the study itself: The roughly 670 first-cohort repertoires shared a platform with the 110 or so validation repertoires, as reported in a later analysis. Points from the study as a whole: Cytomegalovirus-associated TCR beta chains were listed, numbering roughly 150. Specificity for CMV antigens was confirmed in vitro for a few of the CMV-associated chains.

TCRdb keeps only in-frame clones here, not all; method: immunoSEQ multiplex PCR. The sample has 65,000 to 90,000 clones; around 90% are singletons. V and J are TRBV27 and TRBJ2-1, with 9 bases identical to TRBD2. This receptor was identified in a young woman in good health and CMV-seropositive. Material: PBMCs. The CDR3 reads CASSVTSGPYNEQFF. In nucleotides, the CDR3 is TGTGCCAGCAGCGTGACTAGCGGTCCCTACAATGAGCAGTTCTTC.